This entry describes one T cell receptor beta chain. Its antigen is currently unknown. The CDR3 does not close with the conserved phenylalanine or tryptophan, likely indicating a read error. A primer in the constant region served to generate TCR beta cDNA from roughly 520 ng of total RNA. A slightly modified ARM-PCR protocol with three nested multiplex PCR rounds produced these TCR beta libraries. With TRBV1-TRBV30 forward primers and a C-beta reverse primer, the first two PCR rounds were run for 10 cycles each. TCRdb used MiXCR to reprocess the multiplex PCR reads, holding one entry per CDR3 protein. The table records about 54,000 distinct CDR3 sequences, around three quarters of them present only once. These data belong to a study of tumor-infiltrating lymphocytes in primary liver carcinoma. Study details: The study enrolled male and female patients aged 30 to 69 years. Study conclusions and caveats: Tumor top-250-clone fractions significantly exceeded those of blood (p = 0.039). Present in all five tumor regions were only about 7-25% of the top clones.

Germline V CDR1 and CDR2: SQVTM, ANQGSEA. The CDR3 contains 14 residues. Without any cell sorting, about 19-31 mg of bulk tissue yielded co-extracted RNA and DNA. Source material: liver tumor tissue from sampling region 2. As for subset: tumor region T2, inferior pole. The receptor was derived from a man between 35 and 55 years old with primary liver carcinoma and hepatitis B virus infection. This chain connects TRBV29-1 to TRBJ2-7, with D perhaps matching TRBD2 (5 bases). The CDR3 DNA reads TGCAGCGTTGAAGATACGGGGTCCTCCTATGAGCAGTACTTG. It codes for CSVEDTGSSYEQYL.